The 27 T cell receptor beta chains reported below all come from one sample, sequenced in a study of CD4 T cells in relation to SARS-CoV-2 and coronaviruses. No cognate antigen is known for these TCRs. Here immunoSEQ multiplex PCR was the method, and the copy in TCRdb shows in-frame clones only, minus some. This sample has about 34,000 clones, with about three quarters found just once. Sequenced sample: memory CD4+ T cells from PBMCs, cultured in vitro. All receptors derive from an adult with COVID-19.

This rearrangement joins TRBV6-6 to TRBJ2-3; D possibly corresponds to TRBD1 (5 bases). This CDR3 spans 13 amino acids. CDR1 is MNHNY, CDR2 SVGAGI, per germline (reference sequence). V lost 5 bases, J lost 5 bases, and 11 bases lay in between. CDR3 region: CASSKVREDTQYF. The DNA of the CDR3 is TGTGCCAGCAGTAAGGTCAGGGAAGATACGCAGTATTTT.

This sequence joins TRBV5-1 and TRBJ2-1, with 7 bases identical to TRBD1. The CDR3 contains 16 residues. The V segment lost 3 bases and the J segment 4 bases; nucleotides outside the gene matches: 10. Germline CDR1 SGHRS, CDR2 YFSETQ. The CDR3 nucleotides are TGCGCCAGCAGCTCGGCGCCGGGGACAGAGTACAATGAGCAGTTCTTC. Translation gives CASSSAPGTEYNEQFF. Full variable domain (rest looked up from reference TRBV5-1 and TRBJ2-1): KAGVTQTPRYLIKTRGQQVTLSCSPISGHRSVSWYQQTPGQGLQFLFEYFSETQRNKGNFPGRFSGRQFSNSRSEMNVSTLELGDSALYLCASSSAPGTEYNEQFFGPGTRLTVL.

CDR3 sequence reads: CASSVSGQLIEAFF. CDR3 in DNA: TGTGCCAGCAGCGTTTCGGGACAACTTATTGAAGCTTTCTTT. V is TRBV5-6 and J is TRBJ1-1; maybe TRBD1 (6 bases). The CDR3 runs to 14 residues. Germline V lookup: CDR1 SGHDT, CDR2 YYEEEE. V shed 4 bases and J shed 7 bases, with 17 bases lying between them.

This chain connects TRBV4-2 to TRBJ2-1, with 14 bases matching TRBD2. The junction had 10 bases not matched to a gene; V was cut back by 7 bases and J by 2 bases. CDR1 and CDR2 (germline): LGHNA, YNFKEQ. The CDR3 is made up of 18 amino acids. DNA of the CDR3: TGTGCCAGCAAGTTGACTAGCGGGAGGGGGGGGACCTACAATGAGCAGTTCTTC. Amino acid sequence: CASKLTSGRGGTYNEQFF.

The J gene is TRBJ2-2, the V gene TRBV9; D assignment may be TRBD1 or TRBD2 (5 bases each). The CDR3 loop spans 18 amino acids. V lost 0 bases and J lost 7, with 22 bases in between. Germline CDR1 is SGDLS and CDR2 is YYNGEE. CDR3 DNA: TGTGCCAGCAGCGTAGCCCCGAAACTAGGGGTTGGTCACGGGGAGCTGTTTTTT. This translates into CASSVAPKLGVGHGELFF. The whole variable domain, filled in from reference TRBV9 and TRBJ2-2, reads DSGVTQTPKHLITATGQRVTLRCSPRSGDLSVYWYQQSLDQGLQFLIQYYNGEERAKGNILERFSAQQFPDLHSELNLSSLELGDSALYFCASSVAPKLGVGHGELFFGEGSRLTVL.

This chain uses TRBV7-9 with TRBJ2-4; the D gene is possibly TRBD2 (7 bases). The ends were cut back, 1 base at V and 0 bases at J, with 10 bases in the middle. Germline assignment: CDR1 SEHNR and CDR2 FQNEAQ (reference sequence). This CDR3 is built from 16 residues. The CDR3 region has the DNA TGTGCCAGCAGCTTAGGGGAGGGGGTAGCCAAAAACATTCAGTACTTC. It translates to CASSLGEGVAKNIQYF.

There are a few counts of this clone. The chain employs TRBV9 and TRBJ2-1; D not resolved. Germline-derived CDR1 and CDR2 are SGDLS and YYNGEE. Between the trimmed V and J ends, which lost 2 bases and 4 bases, there was a span of 16 bases. The length of the CDR3 is 16 residues. The CDR3 nucleotides read TGTGCCAGCAGCGTTCAAGAAGAATCCTCGTACAATGAGCAGTTCTTC. It yields the protein CASSVQEESSYNEQFF.

This chain connects TRBV10-1 to TRBJ1-1; D not resolved. V was pared by 5 bases and J by 1 base, with 14 bases between. The length of the CDR3 is 15 residues. Germline CDR1 WNHNN, CDR2 SYGVQD (reference sequence). The CDR3 protein is CASSPLGSANTEAFF. The CDR3 nucleotides are TGCGCCAGCAGTCCACTAGGAAGTGCGAACACTGAAGCTTTCTTT.

The J gene is TRBJ2-3, the V gene TRBV27; TRBD2 agrees at 15 bases. The CDR3 is made up of 18 amino acids. The V gene's germline CDR1 is MNHEY and CDR2 SMNVEV (reference sequence). J gave up 1 base and V 6 bases, and 8 bases lay outside the gene matches. The CDR3 DNA sequence: TGTGCCAGCAGATTGGGGACTAGCGGGAGGCGGGGCACAGATACGCAGTATTTT. Its protein product is CASRLGTSGRRGTDTQYF.

The V gene is TRBV5-4, the J gene TRBJ2-7; 8 bases match TRBD2. Germline loops: CDR1 SGHNT, CDR2 YYREEE (reference sequence). V dropped 4 bases and J dropped 3; count of bases not matched to a gene: 6. The CDR3 contains 14 residues. As DNA, the CDR3 is TGTGCCAGCAGCCATGCCGGGACTAGCTACGAGCAGTACTTC. It encodes CASSHAGTSYEQYF.

The gene calls are TRBV29-1 and TRBJ1-5; D is perhaps TRBD1 (5 bases). Trimming cost V 4 bases and J 3 bases, with 13 bases left between them. CDR3 length equals 14 residues. CDR1 and CDR2 (germline): SQVTM, ANQGSEA. The CDR3 loop is CSVAEGSDNQPQHF. In DNA, the CDR3 is TGCAGCGTTGCAGAGGGGTCGGACAATCAGCCCCAGCATTTT.

This clone was seen a single time. V gene TRBV3-1 (or the pseudogene TRBV3-2) combines with J gene TRBJ1-3, with D maybe TRBD1 (6 bases). Trimming cost V 6 bases and J 6 bases, with 15 bases left between them. The CDR3 has 14 amino acids. Germline lookup yields CDR1 LGHDT and CDR2 YNNKEL (reference sequence). In nucleotides, the CDR3 is TGTGCCAGCAGGAAACAGGGTGGGGAAAACACCATATATTTT. It encodes CASRKQGGENTIYF.

This clone was seen once. The rearrangement joins TRBV11-3 to TRBJ1-3; possible D gene TRBD1, 5 bases. This CDR3 has 16 amino acids. The V and J ends lost 6 bases and 0 bases respectively, with 15 bases between them. Germline values: CDR1 SGHNT, CDR2 YENEEA. For the CDR3, the DNA is TGTGCCAGCAGGGGAATTTGGGGCCGCTCTGGAAACACCATATATTTT. Translation gives CASRGIWGRSGNTIYF.

This clone has only a few counts. The CDR3 sequence is CASSFERDLNTGELFF. In DNA form, the CDR3 reads TGTGCCAGTAGTTTCGAGCGGGACTTGAACACCGGGGAGCTGTTTTTT. V usage is TRBV19 and J usage is TRBJ2-2; 7 bases are a match to TRBD2. CDR1 and CDR2 from the germline V gene are LNHDA and SQIVND (reference sequence). V lost 5 bases and J lost 1; bases outside the gene matches: 7. This CDR3 region has 16 residues. The full variable domain, in which reference TRBV19 and TRBJ2-2 provide the parts outside the CDR3, is DGGITQSPKYLFRKEGQNVTLSCEQNLNHDAMYWYRQDPGQGLRLIYYSQIVNDFQKGDIAEGYSVSREKKESFPLTVTSAQKNPTAFYLCASSFERDLNTGELFFGEGSRLTVL.

The V and J genes are TRBV3-1 (or the pseudogene TRBV3-2) and TRBJ2-3; 9 nucleotides line up with TRBD2. Germline CDR1 and CDR2: LGHDT and YNNKEL (reference sequence). Trimming at V came to 5 bases and at J to 3 bases, leaving 15 bases not matched to a gene. The CDR3 has 18 residues. CDR3 coding DNA: TGTGCCAGCAGCACGGCTTATATAGCGGGAGCGGGGACAGATACGCAGTATTTT. Its protein product is CASSTAYIAGAGTDTQYF.

The chain is built from TRBV29-1 and TRBJ2-3; D possibly corresponds to TRBD2 (5 bases). This CDR3 is 11 amino acids long. In germline, CDR1 is SQVTM, CDR2 ANQGSEA. Trimming removed 7 bases at V and 8 bases at J, with 13 bases between. The CDR3 region has the DNA TGCAGCGGACGTGGGCGGGCTACGCAGTATTTT. It yields the protein CSGRGRATQYF.

The rearrangement joins TRBV28 to TRBJ2-7; D uncertain. The CDR3 runs 14 residues. The V gene lost 3 bases and the J gene lost 2 bases, with 11 bases spanning the gap. The germline V gene encodes CDR1 MDHEN and CDR2 SYDVKM. The CDR3 spells CASSFFPRTYEQYF. CDR3 coding DNA: TGTGCCAGCAGTTTTTTTCCCAGAACCTACGAGCAGTACTTC.

The genes are TRBV2 and TRBJ2-1; 12 bases are shared with TRBD2. The trim removed 5 bases at V and 2 bases at J, leaving 4 bases unmatched. The germline CDR1 and CDR2 sequences are SNHLY and FYNNEI. The length of the CDR3 is 16 residues. In DNA form, the CDR3 reads TGTGCCAGCAGTCCCCGGACTAGCGGGGCCTACAATGAGCAGTTCTTC. Encoded protein: CASSPRTSGAYNEQFF. The full variable domain, its missing parts supplied by reference TRBV2 and TRBJ2-1, is EPEVTQTPSHQVTQMGQEVILRCVPISNHLYFYWYRQILGQKVEFLVSFYNNEISEKSEIFDDQFSVERPDGSNFTLKIRSTKLEDSAMYFCASSPRTSGAYNEQFFGPGTRLTVL.

The chain is built from TRBV2 and TRBJ1-4; D is perhaps TRBD1 (6 bases). The V end lost 10 bases, the J end lost 2 bases, and 14 bases lay between the germline ends. The CDR3 has 14 residues. In germline, CDR1 is SNHLY, CDR2 FYNNEI. CDR3 amino acids: CATRGGWTNEKLFF. The CDR3 region has the DNA TGTGCCACCAGAGGGGGGTGGACTAATGAAAAACTGTTTTTT.

This chain links TRBV6-5 with TRBJ1-4; 7 bases map to TRBD1. Per germline, CDR1 MNHEY and CDR2 SVGAGI. This CDR3 comprises 14 residues. Losses at the gene ends were 6 bases for V and 8 bases for J; bases not matched to a gene: 9. CDR3 bases: TGTGCCAGCAGAAAACAGGGGCTGTCGGAAAAACTGTTTTTT. Its protein product is CASRKQGLSEKLFF.

J is TRBJ2-4 and V is TRBV19; TRBD2 matches at 9 bases. CDR1 is LNHDA and CDR2 is SQIVND in the germline V gene (reference sequence). CDR3 size: 17 residues. Losses at the gene ends were 3 bases for V and 0 bases for J; bases not matched to a gene: 6. This chain's CDR3 is CASSIPSGGLAKNIQYF. The DNA for the CDR3 is TGTGCCAGTAGTATTCCCAGCGGGGGGCTAGCCAAAAACATTCAGTACTTC.

The rearrangement uses TRBV7-3 and TRBJ2-1; 9 nucleotides align to TRBD2. J was trimmed by 5 bases and V by 0 bases; bases with no gene match: 8. The CDR3 extends over 17 amino acids. CDR1 and CDR2 from the germline V gene are SGHTA and FQGTGA. DNA of the CDR3: TGTGCCAGCAGCTTAACGGCGGCGGGAGGGTCGGACAATGAGCAGTTCTTC. As protein: CASSLTAAGGSDNEQFF. The variable domain in full, completed from reference TRBV7-3 and TRBJ2-1, reads GAGVSQTPSNKVTEKGKYVELRCDPISGHTALYWYRQSLGQGPEFLIYFQGTGAADDSGLPNDRFFAVRPEGSVSTLKIQRTERGDSAVYLCASSLTAAGGSDNEQFFGPGTRLTVL.

This clone came up once. The chain joins TRBV2 to TRBJ2-1, with D unresolved. There are 12 residues in the CDR3. Trimming removed 4 bases from V and 2 bases from J, with 3 bases in between. CDR1 is SNHLY and CDR2 is FYNNEI in the germline V gene. The CDR3 sequence: CASSGAYNEQFF. As DNA, the CDR3 is TGTGCCAGCAGTGGGGCCTACAATGAGCAGTTCTTC.

The table lists this clone with a few counts. The chain uses TRBV2 and TRBJ2-7, with TRBD1 identical over 10 bases. The CDR3 runs to 15 residues. V lost 2 bases and J lost 6; bases outside the gene matches: 7. Germline V gene sequence: CDR1 SNHLY, CDR2 FYNNEI. The CDR3 region is CASSEPGTGESEQYF. CDR3 coding DNA: TGTGCCAGCAGTGAACCGGGGACAGGGGAGTCCGAGCAGTACTTC.

In nucleotides, the CDR3 is TGTGCCGCAGCACCAGGGGCTAGCAATCAGCCCCAGCATTTT. Its translation: CAAAPGASNQPQHF. This sequence joins TRBV6-6 and TRBJ1-5; possibly TRBD1 for D (6 bases). The ends were cut back, 11 bases at V and 0 bases at J, with 14 bases in the middle. Germline CDR1 reads MNHNY; CDR2 reads SVGAGI (reference sequence). The CDR3 has 14 residues.

This chain uses TRBV6-1 with TRBJ2-3; D unclear. Trimming took 6 bases from V and 2 from J, leaving 3 bases between them. Germline V CDR1 and CDR2: MNHNS, SASEGT. The CDR3 sequence is 11 residues long. The CDR3 loop is CASRYTDTQYF. The CDR3 region has the DNA TGTGCCAGCAGGTACACAGATACGCAGTATTTT.

The chain has TRBV15 and TRBJ2-4; maybe TRBD1 (7 bases). The CDR3 runs to 13 residues. V was pared by 6 bases and J by 5 bases, with 11 bases between. Germline V lookup: CDR1 LNHNV, CDR2 YYDKDF (reference sequence). This chain's CDR3 is CATRGRGENIQYF. The DNA for the CDR3 is TGTGCCACCAGGGGCAGGGGGGAAAACATTCAGTACTTC.